This T cell receptor (beta chain) is drawn from a study of T cell repertoires in cytomegalovirus infection (dated 2019 in TCRdb). For the wider study: Recently identified HLA-C-restricted CMV epitopes, whose presentation resists viral immunomodulation, were targeted by peptide stimulations together with well-studied HLA-B-restricted epitopes. Donor HLA type was relevant to the analysis, as public TCR beta signatures indicated carriage of CMV infection together with the matching HLA type. Beyond this particular receptor, the publication reports: In both this cohort and an independent approximately 400-donor cohort, the cumulative frequency of public TCR beta family members distinguished carriers of CMV infection plus the relevant HLA type. The ex vivo response was dominated by HLA-C-restricted CMV-specific TCR beta clonotypes, which also provided the single most frequent clonotype in two of eight donors.

Worth noting for this clonotype: This receptor's antigen is unknown. Base qualities are not provided; no much larger clone lies one nucleotide away.

The label giving this sample's treatment or condition can be read as: in vitro stimulation with specific CMV peptide epitopes to enrich CMV-specific T cells. V has 5 bases trimmed and J has 8 bases trimmed; junction bases matching no gene number 10. CDR3 length: 15 amino acids, cysteine to phenylalanine. Just CDR3 DNA is preserved here, 45 bases in frame from base 1. CDR1 and CDR2, per the germline V gene, are LGHNA and YSLEER. For sequencing, an Illumina HiSeq 1500 was employed. The public reads were quality trimmed at Q25 with fastp and then assembled into clones with MiXCR by TCRdb, keeping productive beta chains. A single entry per CDR3 protein holds the most common genes and DNA from its merged rows. This sample comprises 110,000 or so distinct CDR3 sequences, more than 30% of them detected only once. Around two fifths of the sample is taken by the ten largest.

This specimen was CD8+ T cells from cultured PBMCs, taken from culture after CMV antigen stimulation. The rearranged chain carries TRBV4-3 and TRBJ2-1, and 9 junctional nucleotides match TRBD2. The clonotype was recovered from a human donor in good health (CMV status not recorded). Some clones in this sample may be carry-over from other donors' samples. The nucleotide sequence is given as TGCGCCAGCAGCGACATCGGGTTAGCGGGGGATGAGCAGTTCTTC. It specifies CASSDIGLAGDEQFF.